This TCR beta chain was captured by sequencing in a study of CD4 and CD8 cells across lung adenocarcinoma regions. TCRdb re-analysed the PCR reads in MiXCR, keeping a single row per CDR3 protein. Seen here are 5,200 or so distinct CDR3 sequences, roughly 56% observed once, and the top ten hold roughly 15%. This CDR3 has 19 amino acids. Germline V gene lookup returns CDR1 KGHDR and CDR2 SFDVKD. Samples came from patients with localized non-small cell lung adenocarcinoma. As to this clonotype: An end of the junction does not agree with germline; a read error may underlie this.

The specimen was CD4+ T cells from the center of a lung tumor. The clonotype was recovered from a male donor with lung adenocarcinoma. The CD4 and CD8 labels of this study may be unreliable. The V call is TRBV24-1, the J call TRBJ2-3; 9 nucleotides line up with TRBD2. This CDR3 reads CATSDPLGSGGGGQDTQYF. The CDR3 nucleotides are TGTGCCACCAGTGACCCCCTTGGGTCTGGCGGGGGGGGCCAAGATACGCAGTATTTC.